Listed below are T cell receptor beta chains from one sample, sequenced in a study of technical replicates of blood from four donors. The protocol was immunoSEQ multiplex PCR, while the TCRdb copy is restricted to in-frame clones and leaves out a portion. The data hold tens of thousands of clones, with around 90% observed a single time. Material: PBMCs. The receptors were sampled from a human donor in good health. Some clones in this sample may be carry-over from other donors' samples. Each CDR3 is given with its conserved first and last residue. A D gene is named only where the DNA matches it firmly. Expanded clones get a size class; other rows say once, few or many, or leave the size out.

V gene	J gene	D gene	clone size	CDR3 protein	CDR3 DNA
TRBV11-1	TRBJ2-7	TRBD2	-	CASSSWTSGAYEQYF	TGTGCCAGCAGCTCCTGGACTAGCGGGGCCTACGAGCAGTACTTC
TRBV29-1	TRBJ2-1	-	-	CSVDVGLYNEQFF	TGCAGCGTTGATGTGGGGCTATACAATGAGCAGTTCTTC
TRBV10-3	TRBJ2-1	TRBD2	-	CAISELAGGTYNEQFF	TGTGCCATCAGTGAACTAGCGGGGGGGACGTACAATGAGCAGTTCTTC
TRBV2	TRBJ2-7	-	-	CASIRGEHYEQYF	TGTGCCAGTATCCGGGGTGAGCACTACGAGCAGTACTTC
TRBV27	TRBJ2-7	TRBD1	once	CASGDRGREQYF	TGTGCCAGCGGGGACAGGGGGCGCGAGCAGTACTTC
TRBV7-6	TRBJ2-7	TRBD1	-	CASSLVGTGNRAEQYF	TGTGCCAGCAGCTTAGTCGGGACAGGGAACCGGGCCGAGCAGTACTTC
TRBV6-6	TRBJ1-5	TRBD1	-	CASRTDRTGNQPQHF	TGTGCCAGCAGGACGGACAGGACAGGCAATCAGCCCCAGCATTTT
TRBV15	TRBJ2-7	TRBD1	-	CATSRGGTASYEQYF	TGTGCCACCAGCAGAGGGGGGACAGCCTCCTACGAGCAGTACTTC
TRBV6-6	TRBJ2-2	TRBD1	few	CASSSGQEEAGELFF	TGTGCCAGCAGTTCGGGACAGGAGGAAGCCGGGGAGCTGTTTTTT
TRBV7-3	TRBJ2-3	-	-	CASSESRDTQYF	TGTGCCAGCAGCGAGAGTAGAGATACGCAGTATTTT
TRBV7-9	TRBJ1-4	-	few	CASSPGSRGDNEKLFF	TGTGCCAGCAGCCCGGGGTCCCGTGGGGATAATGAAAAACTGTTTTTT
TRBV2	TRBJ1-3	-	-	CASLQELTGNTIYF	TGTGCCAGCTTACAGGAACTAACTGGAAACACCATATATTTT
TRBV18	TRBJ1-3	TRBD1	-	CASSLLDRAISGNTIYF	TGTGCCAGCTCATTGCTGGACAGGGCAATTTCTGGAAACACCATATATTTT
TRBV7-8	TRBJ2-7	-	-	CASSPTRAAASYEQYF	TGTGCCAGCAGCCCCACCCGGGCAGCGGCCTCCTACGAGCAGTACTTC
TRBV7-2	TRBJ1-6	-	-	CASSLTGTSGGSPLHF	TGTGCCAGCAGCCTGACCGGGACCTCGGGGGGTTCACCCCTCCACTTT
TRBV5-5	TRBJ2-1	TRBD2	-	CASSLGSGGYNEQFF	TGTGCCAGCAGCTTAGGGAGCGGGGGTTACAATGAGCAGTTCTTC
TRBV10-3	TRBJ1-3	-	-	CAISGGQGTNTIYF	TGTGCCATCAGTGGTGGCCAGGGAACAAACACCATATATTTT
TRBV19	TRBJ2-1	TRBD1	-	CATKDRGNEQFF	TGTGCCACCAAGGACAGGGGCAATGAGCAGTTCTTC
TRBV30	TRBJ1-2	-	-	CAWSQGSYGYTF	TGTGCCTGGAGTCAGGGGTCCTATGGCTACACCTTC
TRBV7-2	TRBJ2-6	-	once	CASSLSPPVLTF	TGTGCCAGCAGCCTTTCTCCCCCCGTCCTGACTTTC
TRBV7-9	TRBJ1-1	-	-	CASSSTGPDTEAFF	TGTGCCAGCAGCTCTACAGGTCCCGACACTGAAGCTTTCTTT
TRBV7-9	TRBJ1-2	TRBD1	-	CASSREDRALGGYTF	TGTGCCAGCAGCCGGGAGGACAGGGCCCTTGGAGGCTACACCTTC
TRBV2	TRBJ2-1	TRBD2	-	CASAWQRGGPNEQFF	TGTGCCAGCGCATGGCAGCGGGGGGGCCCGAATGAGCAGTTCTTC
TRBV4-1	TRBJ1-3	TRBD1	-	CASSQVQGAGNTIYF	TGCGCCAGCAGCCAAGTACAGGGGGCTGGAAACACCATATATTTT
TRBV19	TRBJ1-2	TRBD1	-	CASLGDSNYGYTF	TGTGCCAGTTTAGGGGACAGCAACTATGGCTACACCTTC
TRBV11-3	TRBJ2-7	-	-	CASSLDGGSYEQYF	TGTGCCAGCAGCTTGGACGGGGGCTCCTACGAGCAGTACTTC
TRBV19	TRBJ1-2	-	-	CASSRAAYGYTF	TGTGCCAGTAGTAGGGCAGCCTATGGCTACACCTTC
TRBV12-5	TRBJ2-1	-	-	CASGRADEQFF	TGTGCTAGTGGGCGAGCGGATGAGCAGTTCTTC
TRBV2	TRBJ2-3	-	-	CASGGGRDTQYF	TGTGCCAGCGGGGGGGGGCGGGATACGCAGTATTTT
TRBV27	TRBJ2-5	TRBD1	-	CASSSRTGRETQYF	TGTGCCAGCAGTTCCCGGACAGGGAGGGAGACCCAGTACTTC
TRBV4-3	TRBJ2-1	-	-	CASSQMEAYEQFF	TGCGCCAGCAGCCAAATGGAAGCGTATGAGCAGTTCTTC